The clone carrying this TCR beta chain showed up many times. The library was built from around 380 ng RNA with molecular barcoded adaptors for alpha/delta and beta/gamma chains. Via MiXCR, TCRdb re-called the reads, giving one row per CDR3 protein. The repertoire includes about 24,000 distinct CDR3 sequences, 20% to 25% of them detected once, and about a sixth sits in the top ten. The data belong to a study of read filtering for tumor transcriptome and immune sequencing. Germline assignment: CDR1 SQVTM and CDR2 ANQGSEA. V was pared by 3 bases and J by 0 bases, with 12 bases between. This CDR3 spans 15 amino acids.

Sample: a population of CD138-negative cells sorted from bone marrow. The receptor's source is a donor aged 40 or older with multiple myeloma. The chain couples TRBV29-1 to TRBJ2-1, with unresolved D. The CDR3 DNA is TGCAGCGTTGACACGACCCAAAGCTCCTACAATGAGCAGTTCTTC. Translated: CSVDTTQSSYNEQFF.